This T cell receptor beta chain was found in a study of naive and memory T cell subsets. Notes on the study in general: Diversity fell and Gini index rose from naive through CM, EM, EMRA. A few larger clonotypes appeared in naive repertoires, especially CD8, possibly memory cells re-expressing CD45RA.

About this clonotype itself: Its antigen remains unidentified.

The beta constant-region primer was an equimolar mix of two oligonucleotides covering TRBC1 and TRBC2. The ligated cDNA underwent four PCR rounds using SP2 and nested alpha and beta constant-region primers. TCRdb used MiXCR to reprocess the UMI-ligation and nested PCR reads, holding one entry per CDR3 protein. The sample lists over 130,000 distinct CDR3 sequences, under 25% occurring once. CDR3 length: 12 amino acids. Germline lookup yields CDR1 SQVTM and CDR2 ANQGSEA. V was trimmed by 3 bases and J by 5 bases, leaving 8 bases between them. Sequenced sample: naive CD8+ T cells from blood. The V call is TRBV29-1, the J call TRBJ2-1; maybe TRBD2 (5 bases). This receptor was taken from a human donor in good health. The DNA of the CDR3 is TGCAGCGTTGAGCTGGGAGACAATGAGCAGTTCTTC. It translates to CSVELGDNEQFF.